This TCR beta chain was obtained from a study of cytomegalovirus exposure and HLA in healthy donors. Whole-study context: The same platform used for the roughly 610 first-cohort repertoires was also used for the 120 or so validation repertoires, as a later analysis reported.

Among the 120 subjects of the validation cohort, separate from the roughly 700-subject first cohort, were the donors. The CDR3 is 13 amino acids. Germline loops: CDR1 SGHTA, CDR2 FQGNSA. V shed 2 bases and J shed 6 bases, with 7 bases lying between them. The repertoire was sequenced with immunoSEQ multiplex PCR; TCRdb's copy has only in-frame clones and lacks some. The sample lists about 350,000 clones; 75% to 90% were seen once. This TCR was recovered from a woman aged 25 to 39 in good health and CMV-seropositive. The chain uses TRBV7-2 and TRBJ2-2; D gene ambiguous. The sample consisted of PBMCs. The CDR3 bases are TGTGCCAGCAGCTTAAGTGGGGCCGGGGAGCTGTTTTTT. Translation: CASSLSGAGELFF. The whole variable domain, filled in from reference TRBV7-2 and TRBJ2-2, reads GAGVSQSPSNKVTEKGKDVELRCDPISGHTALYWYRQSLGQGLEFLIYFQGNSAPDKSGLPSDRFSAERTGGSVSTLTIQRTQQEDSAVYLCASSLSGAGELFFGEGSRLTVL.